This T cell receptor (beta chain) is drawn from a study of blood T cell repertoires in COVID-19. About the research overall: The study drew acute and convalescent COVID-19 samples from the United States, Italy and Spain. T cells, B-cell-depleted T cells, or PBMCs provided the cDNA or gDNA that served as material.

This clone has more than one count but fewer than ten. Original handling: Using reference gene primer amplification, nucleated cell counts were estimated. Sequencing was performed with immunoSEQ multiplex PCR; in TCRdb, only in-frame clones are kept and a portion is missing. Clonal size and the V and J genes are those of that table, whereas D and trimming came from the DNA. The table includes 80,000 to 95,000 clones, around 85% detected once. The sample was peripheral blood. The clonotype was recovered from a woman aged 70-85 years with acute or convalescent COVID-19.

CDR3 residues: CATSSRRGIDQPQHF. In nucleotides, the CDR3 is TGTGCCACCAGCAGCCGTAGGGGGATCGATCAGCCCCAGCATTTT. The rearrangement uses TRBV15 and TRBJ1-5, with D maybe TRBD1 (6 bases). Trimming took 3 bases from V and 5 from J, leaving 14 bases between them. Germline loops: CDR1 LNHNV, CDR2 YYDKDF (reference sequence). The CDR3 consists of 15 residues. The variable domain in full, with the rest retrieved from reference TRBV15 and TRBJ1-5, is DAMVIQNPRYQVTQFGKPVTLSCSQTLNHNVMYWYQQKSSQAPKLLFHYYDKDFNNEADTPDNFQSRRPNTSFCFLDIRSPGLGDTAMYLCATSSRRGIDQPQHFGDGTRLSIL.